This T cell receptor beta chain was profiled in a study of T cell repertoires in cytomegalovirus infection. TCRdb called the reads again in MiXCR, with one record for every CDR3 protein. Here the sample spans about 280,000 distinct CDR3 sequences, around 20% being singletons. CDR3 length equals 16 residues. Trimming stripped 0 bases from V and 7 bases from J, with 16 bases between. Germline loops: CDR1 SGHAT, CDR2 FQNNGV. This clonotype was seen at least ten times. What it binds is unknown. The origin of this receptor is a human donor in good health (CMV status not recorded). Some clones in this sample may be carry-over from other donors' samples. This chain uses TRBV11-2 with TRBJ2-1, with D possibly TRBD2 on 6 matching bases. The source material was cultured PBMCs, sampled from culture after CMV antigen stimulation. CDR3 protein: CASSLDFGGGRNEQFF. In DNA form, the CDR3 reads TGTGCCAGCAGCTTAGATTTCGGGGGAGGTCGGAATGAGCAGTTCTTC. The complete variable domain, with remaining parts taken from reference TRBV11-2 and TRBJ2-1, reads EAGVAQSPRYKIIEKRQSVAFWCNPISGHATLYWYQQILGQGPKLLIQFQNNGVVDDSQLPKDRFSAERLKGVDSTLKIQPAKLEDSAVYLCASSLDFGGGRNEQFFGPGTRLTVL.